This is a list of T cell receptor beta chains from one sample in a study of shared clonotypes between healthy human individuals. Sequencing was performed with immunoSEQ multiplex PCR; in TCRdb, only in-frame clones are kept and a portion is missing. The top ten clones hold more than 0.12% of a sample with about 2.4 million clones, about 92% of them seen once. Sample: naive CD4+ T cells sorted from blood. The receptor set was obtained from a man aged 18 to 30 in good health. Both conserved end residues are part of each CDR3.

V gene: TRBV5-1; J gene: TRBJ2-7; CDR3 protein: CASSLAGQGKYEQYF
V gene: TRBV7-2; J gene: TRBJ1-2; CDR3 protein: CASSLDGTVYGYTF
V gene: TRBV7-9; J gene: TRBJ2-1; CDR3 protein: CASSLEWTSGRGNEQFF
V gene: TRBV28; J gene: TRBJ2-7; CDR3 protein: CASSFTTQLSYEQYF
V gene: TRBV6-6; J gene: TRBJ2-7; CDR3 protein: CASSYGGTYEQYF
V gene: TRBV27; J gene: TRBJ1-1; CDR3 protein: CATSGQVGTEAFF
V gene: TRBV2; J gene: TRBJ1-6; CDR3 protein: CASSSKTGGGGSPLHF
V gene: TRBV4-1; J gene: TRBJ1-4; CDR3 protein: CASSPRTGGNEKLFF
V gene: TRBV10-3; J gene: TRBJ2-7; CDR3 protein: CAIRQGTTPYEQYF
V gene: TRBV4-1; J gene: TRBJ2-1; CDR3 protein: CASSQGIAAGGEQFF
V gene: TRBV2; J gene: TRBJ1-1; CDR3 protein: CASSPEGTMNTEAFF
V gene: TRBV6-1; J gene: TRBJ2-7; CDR3 protein: CATNVAGGVSYEQYF
V gene: TRBV7-5; J gene: TRBJ2-3; CDR3 protein: CARSLVFGGIEGRMDTQYF
V gene: TRBV19; J gene: TRBJ2-7; CDR3 protein: CASSPGLAGSYEQYF
V gene: TRBV5-6; J gene: TRBJ1-1; CDR3 protein: CASSFPGTLSTEAFF
V gene: TRBV28; J gene: TRBJ1-5; CDR3 protein: CASRAGQSYQPQHF
V gene: TRBV7-9; J gene: TRBJ1-4; CDR3 protein: CASSLMTENEKLFF
V gene: TRBV20-1; J gene: TRBJ2-5; CDR3 protein: CSAFWETQYF
V gene: TRBV9; J gene: TRBJ2-3; CDR3 protein: CASSPVSGSTDTQYF
V gene: TRBV11-2; J gene: TRBJ2-5; CDR3 protein: CASSFRQGKGQETQYF
V gene: TRBV4-3; J gene: TRBJ2-5; CDR3 protein: CASSQDGTPQETQYF
V gene: TRBV5-6; J gene: TRBJ1-4; CDR3 protein: CASSLIDRGGTNEKLFF
V gene: TRBV11-2; J gene: TRBJ2-1; CDR3 protein: CASSLELAAYNEQFF
V gene: TRBV11-2; J gene: TRBJ2-1; CDR3 protein: CASSVTMNEQFF
V gene: TRBV10-3; J gene: TRBJ1-5; CDR3 protein: CAISMGGDREQPQHF
V gene: TRBV6-5; J gene: TRBJ2-7; CDR3 protein: CASSPTGGPYEQYF
V gene: TRBV6-5; J gene: TRBJ1-1; CDR3 protein: CASSYTQVRLTEAFF